A single count supports the clone carrying this TCR beta chain. Its target is not known. The CDR3 is made up of 14 amino acids. Trimming left V 0 bases short and J 3 bases short, with 9 bases between. Looked up from germline, CDR1 is MGHRA and CDR2 is YSYEKL. The sample belongs to a study of cytomegalovirus exposure and HLA in healthy donors. Study background: When fewer than 400 donors were genotyped, just over 80% of them were found to fall in the Caucasian-associated ancestry cluster.

Study outcomes and limitations: TCR beta sequences reportedly predicted most subjects' HLA-A and HLA-B alleles accurately.

The study ran its PCR with 60 Vbeta and 13 Jbeta primers. Authors' methods: A follow-up analysis tallied about 80 million unique TCR beta chains, roughly 11 million shared. Data came from immunoSEQ multiplex PCR; TCRdb stores just in-frame clones and leaves some out. Clone size and the V and J calls come from that table; the DNA yielded D and trimming. Among under 200,000 clones listed, roughly 80% were seen once. Each of the donors was a healthy bone marrow donor. The source of this sequence is a woman in her fifties or sixties in good health and CMV-seropositive. The chain recombines TRBV4-1 with TRBJ2-7; maybe TRBD1 (5 bases). Sequencing was carried out using PBMCs. CDR3 DNA sequence: TGCGCCAGCAGCCAAGATACAGGTTACTACGAGCAGTACTTC. Translating it yields CASSQDTGYYEQYF.